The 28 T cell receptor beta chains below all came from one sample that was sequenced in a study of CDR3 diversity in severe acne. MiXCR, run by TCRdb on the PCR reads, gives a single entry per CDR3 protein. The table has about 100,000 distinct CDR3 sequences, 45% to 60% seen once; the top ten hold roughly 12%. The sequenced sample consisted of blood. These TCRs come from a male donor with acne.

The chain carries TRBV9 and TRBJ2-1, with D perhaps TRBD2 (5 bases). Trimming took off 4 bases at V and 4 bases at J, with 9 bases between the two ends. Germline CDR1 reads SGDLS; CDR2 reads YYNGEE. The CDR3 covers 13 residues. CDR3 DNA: TGTGCCAGCAGCCCCGGGATGTACAATGAGCAGTTCTTC. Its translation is CASSPGMYNEQFF.

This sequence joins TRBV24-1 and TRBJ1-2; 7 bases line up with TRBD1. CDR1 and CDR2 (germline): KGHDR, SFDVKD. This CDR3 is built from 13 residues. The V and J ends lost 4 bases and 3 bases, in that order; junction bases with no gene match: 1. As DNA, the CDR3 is TGTGCCACCAGTGACACAGGGGACTATGGCTACACCTTC. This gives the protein CATSDTGDYGYTF.

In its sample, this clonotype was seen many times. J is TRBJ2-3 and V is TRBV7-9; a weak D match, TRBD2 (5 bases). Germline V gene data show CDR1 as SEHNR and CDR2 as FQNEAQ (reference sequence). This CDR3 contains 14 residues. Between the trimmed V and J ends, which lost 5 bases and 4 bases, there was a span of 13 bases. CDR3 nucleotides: TGTGCCAGCAGCCGAACTAGTCTGGCAGATACGCAGTATTTT. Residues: CASSRTSLADTQYF. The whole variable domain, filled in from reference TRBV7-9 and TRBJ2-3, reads DTGVSQNPRHKITKRGQNVTFRCDPISEHNRLYWYRQTLGQGPEFLTYFQNEAQLEKSRLLSDRFSAERPKGSFSTLEIQRTEQGDSAMYLCASSRTSLADTQYFGPGTRLTVL.

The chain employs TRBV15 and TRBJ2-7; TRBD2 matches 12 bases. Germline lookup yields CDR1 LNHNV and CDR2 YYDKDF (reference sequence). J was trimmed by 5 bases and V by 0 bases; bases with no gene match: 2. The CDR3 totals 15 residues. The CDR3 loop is CATSREGLAGHEQYF. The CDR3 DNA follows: TGTGCCACCAGCAGAGAAGGACTAGCGGGACACGAGCAGTACTTC.

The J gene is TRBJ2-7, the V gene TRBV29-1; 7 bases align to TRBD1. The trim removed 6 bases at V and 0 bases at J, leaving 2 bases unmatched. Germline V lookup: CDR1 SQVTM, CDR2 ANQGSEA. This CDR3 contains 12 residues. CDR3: CSVGQSSYEQYV. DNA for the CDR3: TGCAGCGTGGGACAGAGCTCCTACGAGCAGTACGTC.

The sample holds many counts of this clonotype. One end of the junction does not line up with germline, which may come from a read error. This CDR3 is CASSIARDMVF. The CDR3 bases are TGTGCCAGTAGTATAGCCAGGGATATGGTCTTC. V and J are TRBV19 and TRBJ2-1, with a tentative D call TRBD1 (5 bases). CDR3 length equals 11 residues. Germline V gives CDR1 LNHDA, CDR2 SQIVND (reference sequence). Drawing the rest from reference TRBV19 and TRBJ2-1, the complete variable domain is DGGITQSPKYLFRKEGQNVTLSCEQNLNHDAMYWYRQDPGQGLRLIYYSQIVNDFQKGDIAEGYSVSREKKESFPLTVTSAQKNPTAFYLCASSIARDMVFGPGTRLTVL.

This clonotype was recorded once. The CDR3 DNA reads TGCAGCGTTGAAGGTGCTGGGGCCAACGTCCTGACTTTC. Translated, it gives CSVEGAGANVLTF. This rearrangement joins TRBV29-1 to TRBJ2-6; D is undetermined. V was pared by 1 base and J by 2 bases, with 3 bases between. The CDR3 is 13 residues long. The germline gives CDR1 SQVTM, CDR2 ANQGSEA.

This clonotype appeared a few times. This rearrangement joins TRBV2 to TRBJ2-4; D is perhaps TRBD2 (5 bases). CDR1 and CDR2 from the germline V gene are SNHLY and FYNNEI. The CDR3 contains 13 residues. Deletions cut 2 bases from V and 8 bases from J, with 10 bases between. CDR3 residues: CASSERRRDIQYF. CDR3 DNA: TGTGCCAGCAGTGAACGCAGGCGGGACATTCAGTACTTC.

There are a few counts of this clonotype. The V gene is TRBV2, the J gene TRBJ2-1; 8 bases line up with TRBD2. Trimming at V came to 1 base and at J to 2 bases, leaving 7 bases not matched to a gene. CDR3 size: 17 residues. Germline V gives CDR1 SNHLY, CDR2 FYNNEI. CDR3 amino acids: CASSEGAGGAPYNEQFF. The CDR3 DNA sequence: TGTGCCAGCAGTGAAGGGGCGGGAGGTGCTCCCTACAATGAGCAGTTCTTC.

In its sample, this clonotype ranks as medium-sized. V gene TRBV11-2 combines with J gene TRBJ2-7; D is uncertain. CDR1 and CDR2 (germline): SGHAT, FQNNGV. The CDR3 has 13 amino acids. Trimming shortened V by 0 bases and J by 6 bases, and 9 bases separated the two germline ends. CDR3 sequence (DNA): TGTGCCAGCAGCTTAGACAGGTCGAGCGAGCAGTACTTC. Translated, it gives CASSLDRSSEQYF.

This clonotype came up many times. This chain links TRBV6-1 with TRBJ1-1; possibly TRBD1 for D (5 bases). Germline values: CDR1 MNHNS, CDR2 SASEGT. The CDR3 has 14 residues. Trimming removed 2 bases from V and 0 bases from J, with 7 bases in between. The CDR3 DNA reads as TGTGCCAGCAGTGAAATGGGACTGAACACTGAAGCTTTCTTT. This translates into CASSEMGLNTEAFF.

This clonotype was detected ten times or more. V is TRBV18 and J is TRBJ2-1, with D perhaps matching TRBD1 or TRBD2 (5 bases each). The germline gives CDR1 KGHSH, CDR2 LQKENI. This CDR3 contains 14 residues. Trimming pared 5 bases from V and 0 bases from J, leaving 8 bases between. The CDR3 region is CASSWGSSYNEQFF. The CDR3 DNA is TGTGCCAGCTCATGGGGGAGCTCCTACAATGAGCAGTTCTTC.

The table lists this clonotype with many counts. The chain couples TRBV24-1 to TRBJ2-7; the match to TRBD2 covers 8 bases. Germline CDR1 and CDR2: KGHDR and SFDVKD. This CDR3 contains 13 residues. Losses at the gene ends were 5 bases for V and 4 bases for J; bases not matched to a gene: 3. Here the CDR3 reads CATSGGGRYEQYF. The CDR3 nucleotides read TGTGCCACCAGTGGCGGGGGGAGGTACGAGCAGTACTTC.

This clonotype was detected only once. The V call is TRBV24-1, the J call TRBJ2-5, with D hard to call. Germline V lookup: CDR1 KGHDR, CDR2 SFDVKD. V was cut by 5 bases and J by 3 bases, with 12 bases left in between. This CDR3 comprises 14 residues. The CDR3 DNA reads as TGTGCCACCAGTGCTCTTGGACGGAAAGAGACCCAGTACTTC. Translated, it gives CATSALGRKETQYF.

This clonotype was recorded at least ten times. CDR3 bases: TGTGCCAGCAGTCAACTAGCAAGCACCGGGGAGCTGTTTTTT. It is translated as CASSQLASTGELFF. The chain recombines TRBV28 with TRBJ2-2; TRBD2 is a possible D gene (6 bases). The CDR3 consists of 14 residues. CDR1 is MDHEN, CDR2 SYDVKM, per germline. Trimming cost V 5 bases and J 4 bases, with 11 bases left between them.

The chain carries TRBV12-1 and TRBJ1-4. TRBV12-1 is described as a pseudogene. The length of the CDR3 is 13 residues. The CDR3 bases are TGTGCCAGCAGCTTCGATGGGAATGAAAAACTGTTTTTT. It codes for CASSFDGNEKLFF.

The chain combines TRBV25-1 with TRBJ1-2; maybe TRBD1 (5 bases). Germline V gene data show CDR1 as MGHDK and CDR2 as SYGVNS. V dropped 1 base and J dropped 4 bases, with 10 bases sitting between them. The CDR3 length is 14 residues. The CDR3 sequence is CASSEFPGFYGYTF. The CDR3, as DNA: TGTGCCAGCAGTGAATTCCCAGGGTTCTATGGCTACACCTTC.

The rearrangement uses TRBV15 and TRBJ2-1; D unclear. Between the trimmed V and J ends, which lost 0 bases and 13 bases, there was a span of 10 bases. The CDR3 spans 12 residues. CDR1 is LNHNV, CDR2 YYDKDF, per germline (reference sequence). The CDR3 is CATSRDGSPQFF. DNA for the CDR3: TGTGCCACCAGCAGAGACGGAAGCCCCCAGTTCTTC.

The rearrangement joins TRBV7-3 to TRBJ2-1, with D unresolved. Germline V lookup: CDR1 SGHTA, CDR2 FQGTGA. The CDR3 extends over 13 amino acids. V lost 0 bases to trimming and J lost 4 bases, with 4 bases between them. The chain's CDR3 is CASSLTQYNEQFF. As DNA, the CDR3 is TGTGCCAGCAGCTTAACTCAGTACAATGAGCAGTTCTTC.

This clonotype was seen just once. CDR3 amino acids: CASSSVDGNTEAFF. The DNA for the CDR3 is TGTGCCAGCAGTTCGGTGGACGGGAACACTGAAGCTTTCTTT. The chain carries TRBV6-2 or TRBV6-3 and TRBJ1-1; no clear D gene. This CDR3 is 14 amino acids long. The germline V and J ends were trimmed by 4 bases and 1 base, with 10 bases remaining between them. Germline loops: CDR1 MNHEY, CDR2 SVGEGT.

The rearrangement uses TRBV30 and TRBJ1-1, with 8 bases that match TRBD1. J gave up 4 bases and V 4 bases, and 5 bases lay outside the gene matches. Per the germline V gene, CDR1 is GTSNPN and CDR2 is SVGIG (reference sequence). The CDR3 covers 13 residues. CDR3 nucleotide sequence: TGTGCCTGGACCAACAGGGGGGGCACTGAAGCTTTCTTT. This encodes CAWTNRGGTEAFF.

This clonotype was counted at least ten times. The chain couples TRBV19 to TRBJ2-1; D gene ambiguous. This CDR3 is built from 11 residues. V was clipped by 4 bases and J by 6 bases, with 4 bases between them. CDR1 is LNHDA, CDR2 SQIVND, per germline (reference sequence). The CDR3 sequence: CASSTANEQFF. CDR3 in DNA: TGTGCCAGTAGTACCGCCAATGAGCAGTTCTTC.

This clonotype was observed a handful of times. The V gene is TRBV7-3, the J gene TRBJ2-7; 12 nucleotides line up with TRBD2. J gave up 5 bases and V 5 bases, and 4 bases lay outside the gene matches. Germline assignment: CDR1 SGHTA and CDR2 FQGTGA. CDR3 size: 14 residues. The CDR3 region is CASSPTSGSDEQYF. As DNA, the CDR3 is TGTGCCAGCAGCCCGACTAGCGGGAGCGACGAGCAGTACTTC.

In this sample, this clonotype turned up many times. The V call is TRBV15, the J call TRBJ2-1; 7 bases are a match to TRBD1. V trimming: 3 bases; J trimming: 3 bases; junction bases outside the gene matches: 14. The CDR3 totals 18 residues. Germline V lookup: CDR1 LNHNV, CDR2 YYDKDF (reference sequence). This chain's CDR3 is CATSSPGTAFALYNEQFF. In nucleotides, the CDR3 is TGTGCCACCAGCAGTCCCGGGACAGCTTTCGCCCTCTACAATGAGCAGTTCTTC.

In DNA, the CDR3 is TGCAGTGCTAGAGGGGGACAGGGTTTAGAGAGTAACTATGGCTACACCTTC. Translating it yields CSARGGQGLESNYGYTF. The rearrangement uses TRBV20-1 and TRBJ1-2; 9 bases are shared with TRBD1. CDR3 size: 17 residues. CDR1 is DFQATT and CDR2 is SNEGSKA in the germline V gene (reference sequence). J was trimmed by 1 base and V by 1 base; bases with no gene match: 10.

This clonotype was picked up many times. The DNA for the CDR3 is TGCGCCAGCAGCCTTCAAGTTAGCGGGGGATACGAGCAGTACTTC. Protein sequence: CASSLQVSGGYEQYF. The J gene is TRBJ2-7, the V gene TRBV5-1; 9 positions match TRBD2. V trimming: 4 bases; J trimming: 4 bases; junction bases outside the gene matches: 9. The CDR3 length is 15 residues. The germline CDR1 and CDR2 sequences are SGHRS and YFSETQ.

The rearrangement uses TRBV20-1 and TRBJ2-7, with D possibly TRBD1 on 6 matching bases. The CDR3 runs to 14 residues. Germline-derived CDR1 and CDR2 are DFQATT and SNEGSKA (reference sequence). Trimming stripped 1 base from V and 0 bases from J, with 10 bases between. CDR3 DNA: TGCAGTGCTAGAGGAGGGGGTGCCTCCTACGAGCAGTACTTC. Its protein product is CSARGGGASYEQYF.

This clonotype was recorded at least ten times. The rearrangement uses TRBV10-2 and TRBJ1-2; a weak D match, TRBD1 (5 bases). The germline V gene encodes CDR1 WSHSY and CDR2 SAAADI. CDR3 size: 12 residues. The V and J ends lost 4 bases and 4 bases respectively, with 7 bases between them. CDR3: CASSAGFYGYTF. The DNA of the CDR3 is TGCGCCAGCAGTGCAGGGTTCTATGGCTACACCTTC.